These T cell receptor beta chains were read from a single sample in a study of CD8+ T cells in alopecia areata. The protocol was immunoSEQ multiplex PCR, while the TCRdb copy is restricted to in-frame clones and leaves out a portion. The sample yields 150,000 to 250,000 clones, about three fifths seen once. Sequencing was performed on CD4+ T cells sorted from blood, taken at week 24, from a patient treated with tofacitinib. These TCRs come from a human donor with alopecia areata. Each CDR3 is given with its conserved first and last residue. The D gene is left open where the match is weak. Clone size is shown for a subset of rows, as once, few, many or a class of expanded clone.

D gene: .; J gene: TRBJ2-6; clone size: few; V gene: TRBV27; CDR3 DNA: TGTGCCAGCAGTACCGCCGGTGGGGCCAACGTCCTGACTTTC; CDR3 protein: CASSTAGGANVLTF
D gene: .; J gene: TRBJ1-4; clone size: once; V gene: TRBV5-6; CDR3 DNA: TGTGCCAGCAGTCTACAGGGTCGTGGTGAAAAACTGTTTTTT; CDR3 protein: CASSLQGRGEKLFF
D gene: .; J gene: TRBJ2-5; clone size: .; V gene: TRBV5-6; CDR3 DNA: TGTGCCAGCAGCTTATTCGCCAGGGAGGCAGAGACCCAGTACTTC; CDR3 protein: CASSLFAREAETQYF
D gene: .; J gene: TRBJ2-5; clone size: .; V gene: TRBV2; CDR3 DNA: TGTGCCAGCGATACAACGGGGGAGACCCAGTACTTC; CDR3 protein: CASDTTGETQYF
D gene: .; J gene: TRBJ1-3; clone size: .; V gene: TRBV9; CDR3 DNA: TGTGCCAGCAGCGTAGGAGGGTATAGGGAATCTGGAAACACCATATATTTT; CDR3 protein: CASSVGGYRESGNTIYF
D gene: .; J gene: TRBJ1-1; clone size: .; V gene: TRBV2; CDR3 DNA: TGTGCCAGCGGGTCGGGGAGGAACACTGAAGCTTTCTTT; CDR3 protein: CASGSGRNTEAFF
D gene: .; J gene: TRBJ2-3; clone size: .; V gene: TRBV19; CDR3 DNA: TGTGCCAGTAGCTTTGTTTCCGGTTACGTGGATACGCAGTATTTT; CDR3 protein: CASSFVSGYVDTQYF
D gene: .; J gene: TRBJ2-5; clone size: .; V gene: TRBV29-1; CDR3 DNA: TGCAGCGTTGGAGGGGTCCAAGAGACCCAGTACTTC; CDR3 protein: CSVGGVQETQYF
D gene: TRBD2; J gene: TRBJ2-5; clone size: .; V gene: TRBV5-6; CDR3 DNA: TGTGCCAGCAAAGTAGCGGGGTCCCAAGAGACCCAGTACTTC; CDR3 protein: CASKVAGSQETQYF
D gene: .; J gene: TRBJ1-5; clone size: .; V gene: TRBV29-1; CDR3 DNA: TGCAGCGTTGGATGGGATCAGCCCCAGCATTTT; CDR3 protein: CSVGWDQPQHF
D gene: .; J gene: TRBJ2-1; clone size: few; V gene: TRBV29-1; CDR3 DNA: TGCAGCGCCGCCCCCAGGGGATACAATGAGCAGTTCTTC; CDR3 protein: CSAAPRGYNEQFF
D gene: .; J gene: TRBJ2-5; clone size: .; V gene: TRBV5-1; CDR3 DNA: TGCGCCAGCAGCTTGGACCCAGAAGAGACCCAGTACTTC; CDR3 protein: CASSLDPEETQYF
D gene: .; J gene: TRBJ2-1; clone size: .; V gene: TRBV5-1; CDR3 DNA: TGCGCCAGCAGCACCGGACGGACTTACGTCAATGAGCAGTTCTTC; CDR3 protein: CASSTGRTYVNEQFF
D gene: .; J gene: TRBJ2-5; clone size: .; V gene: TRBV9; CDR3 DNA: TGTGCCAGCAGTGCAGCGGGGACCCAGTACTTC; CDR3 protein: CASSAAGTQYF
D gene: .; J gene: TRBJ2-7; clone size: .; V gene: TRBV5-1; CDR3 DNA: TGCGCCAGCAGCTTGGGGGCAACCGGGAGTCATTACGAGCAGTACTTC; CDR3 protein: CASSLGATGSHYEQYF
D gene: TRBD1; J gene: TRBJ2-2; clone size: few; V gene: TRBV2; CDR3 DNA: TGTGCCAGCAGTGGACAGGGTGCGAACACCGGGGAGCTGTTTTTT; CDR3 protein: CASSGQGANTGELFF
D gene: .; J gene: TRBJ2-3; clone size: .; V gene: TRBV29-1; CDR3 DNA: TGCAGCGTTGAACTAGCCGCAGATACGCAGTATTTT; CDR3 protein: CSVELAADTQYF
D gene: .; J gene: TRBJ1-2; clone size: .; V gene: TRBV6-6; CDR3 DNA: TGTGCCAGCAGTGCAGAGGGGGTCGGCGGCTACACCTTC; CDR3 protein: CASSAEGVGGYTF
D gene: TRBD1; J gene: TRBJ1-2; clone size: few; V gene: TRBV29-1; CDR3 DNA: TGCAGCGTTGAGGACAGGGCTCGGTCTGGCTACACCTTC; CDR3 protein: CSVEDRARSGYTF
D gene: TRBD1; J gene: TRBJ1-6; clone size: .; V gene: TRBV15; CDR3 DNA: TGTGCCACCAGCAGAGACAGATACAGGGGGACTTCACCCCTCCACTTT; CDR3 protein: CATSRDRYRGTSPLHF
D gene: .; J gene: TRBJ2-4; clone size: few; V gene: TRBV7-9; CDR3 DNA: TGTGCCAGCACAGACGGCAAAAACATTCAGTACTTC; CDR3 protein: CASTDGKNIQYF
D gene: TRBD1; J gene: TRBJ1-1; clone size: .; V gene: TRBV29-1; CDR3 DNA: TGCAGCGTTGAGGCAGGGGGCAGGACTGAAGCTTTCTTT; CDR3 protein: CSVEAGGRTEAFF